These 2 T cell receptor beta chains came from one sample sequenced in a study of shared clonotypes between healthy human individuals. This table comes from immunoSEQ multiplex PCR, and its TCRdb copy is limited to in-frame clones, with some not included. The table records over a million clones, approximately 98.5% of them present only once. Sequencing was done on a sample of naive CD4+ T cells sorted from blood. The subset denotes: CD45RA+ positively selected. The receptors originated from a man aged 25-45 years in good health.

The chain joins TRBV7-8 to TRBJ2-2; D perhaps matches TRBD2 (5 bases). With 5 bases removed from V and 13 bases from J, the gap between germline ends came to 14 bases. Germline CDR1 SGHVS, CDR2 FQNEAQ. This CDR3 has 12 amino acids. The CDR3 coding sequence is TGTGCCAGCAGCACGCCTAAAAGCGGGCTGTTTTTT. Residues: CASSTPKSGLFF.

The chain employs TRBV5-1 and TRBJ1-2; TRBD1 agrees at 10 bases. V shed 0 bases and J 8 bases; nucleotides not matched to a gene: 1. The CDR3 consists of 13 residues. Germline V gene data show CDR1 as SGHRS and CDR2 as YFSETQ. In DNA, the CDR3 is TGCGCCAGCAGCTTGGGACAGGGGGCGGGCTACACCTTC. It codes for CASSLGQGAGYTF.